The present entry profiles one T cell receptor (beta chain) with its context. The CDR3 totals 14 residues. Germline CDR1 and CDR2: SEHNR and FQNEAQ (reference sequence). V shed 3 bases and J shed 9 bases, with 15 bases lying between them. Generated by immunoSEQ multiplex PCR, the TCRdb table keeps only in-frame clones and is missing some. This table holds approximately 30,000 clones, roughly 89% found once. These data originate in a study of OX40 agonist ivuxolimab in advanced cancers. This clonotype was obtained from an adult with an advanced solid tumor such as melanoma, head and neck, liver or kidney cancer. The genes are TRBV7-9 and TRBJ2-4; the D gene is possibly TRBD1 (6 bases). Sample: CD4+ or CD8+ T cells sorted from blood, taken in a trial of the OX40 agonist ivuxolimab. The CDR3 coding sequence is TGTGCCAGCAGCTTTGGGGGCGGAATTGGCATTCAGTACTTC. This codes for CASSFGGGIGIQYF.